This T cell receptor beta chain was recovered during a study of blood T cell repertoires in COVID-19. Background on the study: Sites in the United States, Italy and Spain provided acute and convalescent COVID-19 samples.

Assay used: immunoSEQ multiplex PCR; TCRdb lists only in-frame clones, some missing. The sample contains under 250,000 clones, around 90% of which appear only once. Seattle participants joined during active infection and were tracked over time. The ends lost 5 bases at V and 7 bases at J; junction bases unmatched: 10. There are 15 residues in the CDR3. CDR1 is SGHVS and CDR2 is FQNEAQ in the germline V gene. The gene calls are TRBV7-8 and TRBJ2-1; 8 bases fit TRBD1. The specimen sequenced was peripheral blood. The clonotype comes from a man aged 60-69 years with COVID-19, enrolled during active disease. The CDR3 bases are TGTGCCAGCAGCCTGAGGCAGGGGGCTAGTAATGAGCAGTTCTTC. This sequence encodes CASSLRQGASNEQFF.